This T cell receptor (beta chain) was captured by sequencing in a study of T cell repertoires in cytomegalovirus infection. Study-wide background: Signatures in public TCR beta sequences pointed to both CMV infection and matching HLA type. Study-wide results and limits: CMV-specific TCR beta clonotypes restricted by HLA-C were the ones dominating the ex vivo response.

This clonotype appeared a single time. Its antigen remains unidentified. A much more abundant neighbour one base away suggests this may be a read error. The CDR3 contains 13 residues. Germline V CDR1 and CDR2: SGHTA, FQGNSA. Trimming removed 1 base at V and 13 bases at J, with 14 bases between. TCRdb re-analysed the reads in MiXCR, keeping a single row per CDR3 protein. Here the sample spans roughly 280,000 distinct CDR3 sequences, roughly a fifth being singletons. This clonotype originated in a human donor in good health (CMV status not recorded). Some clones in this sample may be carry-over from other donors' samples. The specimen comprised cultured PBMCs, sampled from culture after CMV antigen stimulation. The gene calls are TRBV7-2 and TRBJ2-1; D not certain. For the CDR3, the DNA is TGTGCCAGCAGCTTAGGACAAGGGAACGACCAGTTCTTC. It encodes CASSLGQGNDQFF.